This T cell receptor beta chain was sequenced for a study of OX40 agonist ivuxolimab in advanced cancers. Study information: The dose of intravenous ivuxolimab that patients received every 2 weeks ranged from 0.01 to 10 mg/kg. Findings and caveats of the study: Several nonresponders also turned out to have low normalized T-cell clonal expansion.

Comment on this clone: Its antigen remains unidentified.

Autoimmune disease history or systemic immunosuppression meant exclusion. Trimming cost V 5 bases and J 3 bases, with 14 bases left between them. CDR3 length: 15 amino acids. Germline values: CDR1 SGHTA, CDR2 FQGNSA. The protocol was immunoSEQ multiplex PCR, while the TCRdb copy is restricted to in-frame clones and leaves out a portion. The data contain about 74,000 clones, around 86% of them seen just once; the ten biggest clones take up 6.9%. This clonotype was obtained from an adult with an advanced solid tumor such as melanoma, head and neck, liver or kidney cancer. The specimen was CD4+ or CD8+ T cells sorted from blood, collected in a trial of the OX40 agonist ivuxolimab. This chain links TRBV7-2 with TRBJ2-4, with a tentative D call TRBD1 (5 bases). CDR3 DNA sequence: TGTGCCAGCAGCCCCCGAGCAGGGCTCAAAAACATTCAGTACTTC. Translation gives CASSPRAGLKNIQYF.